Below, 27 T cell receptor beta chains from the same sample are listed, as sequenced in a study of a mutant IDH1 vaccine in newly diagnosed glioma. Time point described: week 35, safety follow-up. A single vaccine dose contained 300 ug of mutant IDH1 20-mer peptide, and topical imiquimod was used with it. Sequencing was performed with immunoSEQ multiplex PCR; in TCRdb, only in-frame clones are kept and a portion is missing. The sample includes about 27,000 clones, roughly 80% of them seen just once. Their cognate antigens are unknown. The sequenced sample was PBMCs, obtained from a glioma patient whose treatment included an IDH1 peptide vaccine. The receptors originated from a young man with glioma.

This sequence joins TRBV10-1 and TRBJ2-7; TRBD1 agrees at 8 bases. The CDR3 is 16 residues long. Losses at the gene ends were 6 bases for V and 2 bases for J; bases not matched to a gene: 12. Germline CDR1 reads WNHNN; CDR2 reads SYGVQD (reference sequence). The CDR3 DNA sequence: TGCGCCAGCAGGGACAAATGGACAGGGAAGACCTACGAGCAGTACTTC. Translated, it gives CASRDKWTGKTYEQYF.

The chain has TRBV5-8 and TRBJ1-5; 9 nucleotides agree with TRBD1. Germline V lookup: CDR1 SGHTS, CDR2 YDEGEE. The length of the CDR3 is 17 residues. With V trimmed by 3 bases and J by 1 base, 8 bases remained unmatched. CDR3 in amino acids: CASSWYRGQSSNQPQHF. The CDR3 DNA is TGTGCCAGCAGCTGGTACAGGGGGCAATCGAGCAATCAGCCCCAGCATTTT.

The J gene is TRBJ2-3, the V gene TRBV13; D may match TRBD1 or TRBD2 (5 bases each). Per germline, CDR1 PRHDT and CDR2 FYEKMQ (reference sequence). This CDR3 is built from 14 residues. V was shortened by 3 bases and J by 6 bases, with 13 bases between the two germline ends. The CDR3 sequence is CASSFSGGVDTQYF. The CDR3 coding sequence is TGTGCCAGCAGCTTTAGTGGGGGTGTGGATACGCAGTATTTT.

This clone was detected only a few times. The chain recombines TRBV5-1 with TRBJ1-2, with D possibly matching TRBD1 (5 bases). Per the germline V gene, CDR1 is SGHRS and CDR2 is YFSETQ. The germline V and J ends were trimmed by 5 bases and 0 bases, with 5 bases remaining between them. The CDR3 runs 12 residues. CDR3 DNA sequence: TGCGCCAGCAGGGACACTAACTATGGCTACACCTTC. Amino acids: CASRDTNYGYTF.

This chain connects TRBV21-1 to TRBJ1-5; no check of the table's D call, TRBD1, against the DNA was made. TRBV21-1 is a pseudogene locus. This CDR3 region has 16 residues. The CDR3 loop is CASSRYRGWGNQPQHF. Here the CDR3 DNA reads TGTGCCAGCAGCAGGTACAGGGGTTGGGGCAATCAGCCCCAGCATTTT.

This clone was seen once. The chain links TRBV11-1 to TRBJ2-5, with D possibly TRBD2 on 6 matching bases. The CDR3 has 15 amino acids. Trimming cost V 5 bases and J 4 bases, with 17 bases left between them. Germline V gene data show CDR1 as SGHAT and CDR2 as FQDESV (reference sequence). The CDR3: CASSRTTSRGETQYF. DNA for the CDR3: TGTGCCAGCAGCAGGACTACCAGCCGGGGAGAGACCCAGTACTTC.

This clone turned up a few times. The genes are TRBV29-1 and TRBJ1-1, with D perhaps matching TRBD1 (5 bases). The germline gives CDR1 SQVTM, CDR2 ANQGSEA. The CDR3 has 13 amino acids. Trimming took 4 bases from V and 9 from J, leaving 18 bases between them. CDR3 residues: CSVARELISQAFF. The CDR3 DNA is TGCAGCGTTGCCAGGGAACTTATCTCGCAAGCTTTCTTT.

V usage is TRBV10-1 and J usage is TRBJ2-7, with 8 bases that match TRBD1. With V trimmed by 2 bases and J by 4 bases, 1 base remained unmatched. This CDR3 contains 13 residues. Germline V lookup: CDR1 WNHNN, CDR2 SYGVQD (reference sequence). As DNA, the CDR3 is TGCGCCAGCAGTGAGGGGACAGGTTACGAGCAGTACTTC. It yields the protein CASSEGTGYEQYF.

CDR3 loop: CASSERAKGYEQYF. CDR3 bases: TGTGCCAGCAGTGAAAGGGCGAAAGGGTACGAGCAGTACTTC. J is TRBJ2-7 and V is TRBV2; no firm D call. Trimming removed 2 bases from V and 4 bases from J, with 12 bases in between. CDR1 is SNHLY and CDR2 is FYNNEI in the germline V gene. CDR3 size: 14 residues.

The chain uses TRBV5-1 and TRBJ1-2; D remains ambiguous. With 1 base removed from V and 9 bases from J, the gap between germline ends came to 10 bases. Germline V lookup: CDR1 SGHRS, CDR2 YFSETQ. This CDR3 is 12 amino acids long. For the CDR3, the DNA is TGCGCCAGCAGCTTGTCTTTGGAAAGCTACACCTTC. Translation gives CASSLSLESYTF.

CDR3 in DNA: TGTGCCAGCAGCTTGACAGGGGAGAGCTCCTACAATGAGCAGTTCTTC. It encodes CASSLTGESSYNEQFF. The chain has TRBV7-2 and TRBJ2-1; 8 bases line up with TRBD1. Germline CDR1 and CDR2: SGHTA and FQGNSA. This CDR3 comprises 16 residues. V trimming: 3 bases; J trimming: 0 bases; junction bases outside the gene matches: 4.

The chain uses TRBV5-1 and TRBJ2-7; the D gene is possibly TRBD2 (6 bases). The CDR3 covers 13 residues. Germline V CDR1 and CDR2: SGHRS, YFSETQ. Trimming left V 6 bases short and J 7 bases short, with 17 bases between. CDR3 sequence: CASMWELEGEQYF. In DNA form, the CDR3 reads TGCGCCAGCATGTGGGAACTGGAGGGAGAGCAGTACTTC.

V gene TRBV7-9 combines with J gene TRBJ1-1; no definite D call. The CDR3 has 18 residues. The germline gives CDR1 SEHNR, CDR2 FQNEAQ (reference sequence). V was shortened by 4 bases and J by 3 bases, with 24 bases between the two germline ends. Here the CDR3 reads CASSSRATSEGFYTEAFF. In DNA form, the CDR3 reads TGTGCCAGCAGCTCCCGCGCAACCTCGGAGGGATTCTACACTGAAGCTTTCTTT.

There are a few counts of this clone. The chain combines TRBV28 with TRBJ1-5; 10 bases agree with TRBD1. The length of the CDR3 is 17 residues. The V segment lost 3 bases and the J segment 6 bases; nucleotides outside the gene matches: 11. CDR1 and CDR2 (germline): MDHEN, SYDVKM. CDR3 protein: CASSFYHRQGAGQPQHF. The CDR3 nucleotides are TGTGCCAGCAGTTTCTACCATCGACAGGGGGCGGGTCAGCCCCAGCATTTT.

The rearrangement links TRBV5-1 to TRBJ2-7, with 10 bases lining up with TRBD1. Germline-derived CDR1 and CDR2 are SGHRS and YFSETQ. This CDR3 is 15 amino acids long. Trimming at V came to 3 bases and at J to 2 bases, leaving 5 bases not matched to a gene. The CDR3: CASSWGGQGPYEQYF. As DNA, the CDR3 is TGCGCCAGCAGCTGGGGGGGACAGGGGCCCTACGAGCAGTACTTC.

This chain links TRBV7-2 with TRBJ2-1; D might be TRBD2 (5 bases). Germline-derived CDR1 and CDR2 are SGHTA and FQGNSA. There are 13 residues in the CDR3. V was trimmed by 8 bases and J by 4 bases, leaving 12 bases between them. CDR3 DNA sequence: TGTGCCAGCGCCTTTAGAGGGTACAATGAGCAGTTCTTC. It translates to CASAFRGYNEQFF.

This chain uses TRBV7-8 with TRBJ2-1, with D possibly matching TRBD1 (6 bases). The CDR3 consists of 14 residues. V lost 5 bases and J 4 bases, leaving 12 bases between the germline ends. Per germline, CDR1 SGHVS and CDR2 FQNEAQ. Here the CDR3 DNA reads TGTGCCAGCAGCCCCCAAAGGGGGTACAATGAGCAGTTCTTC. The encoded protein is CASSPQRGYNEQFF.

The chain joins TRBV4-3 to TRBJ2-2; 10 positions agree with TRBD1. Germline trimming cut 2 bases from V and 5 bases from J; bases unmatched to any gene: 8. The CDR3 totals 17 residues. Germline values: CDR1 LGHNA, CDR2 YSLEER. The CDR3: CASSQKTGGSYTGELFF. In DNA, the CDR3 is TGCGCCAGCAGCCAAAAGACAGGGGGCTCGTATACCGGGGAGCTGTTTTTT.

The CDR3 nucleotides read TGTGCCAGCGGTCCTTGGGGACAGGGAGTTGGCAATGAGCAGTTCTTC. Encoded protein: CASGPWGQGVGNEQFF. This chain joins TRBV14 and TRBJ2-1; 9 nucleotides match TRBD1. The CDR3 loop spans 16 amino acids. With V trimmed by 8 bases and J by 6 bases, 14 bases remained unmatched. Germline loops: CDR1 SGHDN, CDR2 FVKESK.

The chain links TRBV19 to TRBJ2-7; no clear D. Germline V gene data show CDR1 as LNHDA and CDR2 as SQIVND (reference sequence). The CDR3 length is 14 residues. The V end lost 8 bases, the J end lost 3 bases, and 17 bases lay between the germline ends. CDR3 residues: CASPTSCPIYEQYF. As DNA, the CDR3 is TGTGCCAGTCCCACCTCTTGTCCTATCTACGAGCAGTACTTC.

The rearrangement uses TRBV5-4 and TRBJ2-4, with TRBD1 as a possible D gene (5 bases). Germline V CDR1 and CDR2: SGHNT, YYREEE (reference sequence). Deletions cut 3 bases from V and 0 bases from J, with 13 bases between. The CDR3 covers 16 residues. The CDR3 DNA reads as TGTGCCAGCAGCTCCGAACGACAGATAGCCAAAAACATTCAGTACTTC. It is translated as CASSSERQIAKNIQYF.

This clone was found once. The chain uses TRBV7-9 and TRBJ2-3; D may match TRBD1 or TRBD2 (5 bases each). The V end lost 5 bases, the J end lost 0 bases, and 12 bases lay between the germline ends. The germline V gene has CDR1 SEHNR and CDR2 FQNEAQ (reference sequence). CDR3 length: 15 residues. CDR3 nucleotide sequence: TGTGCCAGCAGCATCCGGGACGGTAGCACAGATACGCAGTATTTT. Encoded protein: CASSIRDGSTDTQYF.

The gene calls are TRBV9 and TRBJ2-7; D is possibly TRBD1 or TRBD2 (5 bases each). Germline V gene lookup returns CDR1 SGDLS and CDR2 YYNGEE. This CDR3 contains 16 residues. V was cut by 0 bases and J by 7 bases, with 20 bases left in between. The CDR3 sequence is CASSVEAGTDSGEQYF. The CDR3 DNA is TGTGCCAGCAGCGTAGAGGCCGGGACGGACTCCGGAGAGCAGTACTTC.

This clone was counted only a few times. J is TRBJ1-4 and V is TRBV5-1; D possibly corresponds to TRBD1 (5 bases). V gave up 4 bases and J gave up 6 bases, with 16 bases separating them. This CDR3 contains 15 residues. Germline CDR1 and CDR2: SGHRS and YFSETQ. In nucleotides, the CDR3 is TGCGCCAGCAGCCCCTTGGCAGGGCAAGATGAAAAACTGTTTTTT. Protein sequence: CASSPLAGQDEKLFF.

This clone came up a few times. CDR3: CASSVSGQGEAFF. As DNA, the CDR3 is TGTGCCAGCAGCGTAAGTGGACAGGGGGAAGCTTTCTTT. The genes are TRBV9 and TRBJ1-1; 9 bases are a match to TRBD1. The CDR3 covers 13 residues. The germline V gene encodes CDR1 SGDLS and CDR2 YYNGEE. With 1 base clipped from V and 8 bases from J, the junction kept 3 bases outside the gene matches.

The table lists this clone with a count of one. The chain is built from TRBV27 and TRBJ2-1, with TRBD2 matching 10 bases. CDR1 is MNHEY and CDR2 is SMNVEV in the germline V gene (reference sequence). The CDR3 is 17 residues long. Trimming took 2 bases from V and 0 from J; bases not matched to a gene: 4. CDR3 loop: CASSLLQREGSYNEQFF. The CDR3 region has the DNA TGTGCCAGCAGTTTACTCCAGCGGGAGGGCTCCTACAATGAGCAGTTCTTC.

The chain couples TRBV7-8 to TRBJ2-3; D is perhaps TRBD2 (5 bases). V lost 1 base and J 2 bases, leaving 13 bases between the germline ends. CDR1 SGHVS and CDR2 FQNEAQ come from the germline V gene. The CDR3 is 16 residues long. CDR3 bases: TGTGCCAGCAGCTTAGGGGCGGGTGTGTACACAGATACGCAGTATTTT. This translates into CASSLGAGVYTDTQYF.